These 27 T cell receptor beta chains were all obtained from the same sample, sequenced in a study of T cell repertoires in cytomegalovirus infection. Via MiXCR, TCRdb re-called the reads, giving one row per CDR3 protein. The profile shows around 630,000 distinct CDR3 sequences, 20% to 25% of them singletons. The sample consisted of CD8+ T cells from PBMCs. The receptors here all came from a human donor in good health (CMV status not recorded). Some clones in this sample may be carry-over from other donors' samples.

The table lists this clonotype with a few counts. CDR3 loop: CASRADRGGNSPLHF. The CDR3 nucleotides are TGTGCCAGCAGAGCCGACAGGGGAGGGAATTCACCCCTCCACTTT. The chain carries TRBV6-2 or TRBV6-3 and TRBJ1-6, with 8 bases fitting TRBD1. V lost 6 bases to trimming and J lost 7 bases; unmatched junction nucleotides: 8. Looked up from germline, CDR1 is MNHEY and CDR2 is SVGEGT. The CDR3 contains 15 residues.

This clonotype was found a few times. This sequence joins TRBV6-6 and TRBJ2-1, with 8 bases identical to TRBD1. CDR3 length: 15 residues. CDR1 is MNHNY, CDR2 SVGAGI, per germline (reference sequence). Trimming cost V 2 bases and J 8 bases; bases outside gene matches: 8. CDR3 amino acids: CASSYPRTGPHEQFF. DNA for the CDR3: TGTGCCAGCAGTTACCCTCGGACAGGGCCCCATGAGCAGTTCTTC.

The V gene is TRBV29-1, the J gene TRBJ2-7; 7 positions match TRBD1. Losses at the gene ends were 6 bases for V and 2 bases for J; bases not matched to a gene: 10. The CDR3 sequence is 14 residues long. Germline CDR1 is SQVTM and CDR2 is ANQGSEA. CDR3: CSVPDRDEPYEQYF. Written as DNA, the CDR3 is TGCAGCGTCCCAGACAGGGACGAACCCTACGAGCAGTACTTC.

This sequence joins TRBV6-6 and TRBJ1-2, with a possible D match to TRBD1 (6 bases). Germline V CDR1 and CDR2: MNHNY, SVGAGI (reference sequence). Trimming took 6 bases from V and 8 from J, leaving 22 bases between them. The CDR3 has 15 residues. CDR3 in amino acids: CASRYGLLDRSGYTF. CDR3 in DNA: TGTGCCAGCAGGTATGGGCTCCTGGACAGAAGCGGCTACACCTTC.

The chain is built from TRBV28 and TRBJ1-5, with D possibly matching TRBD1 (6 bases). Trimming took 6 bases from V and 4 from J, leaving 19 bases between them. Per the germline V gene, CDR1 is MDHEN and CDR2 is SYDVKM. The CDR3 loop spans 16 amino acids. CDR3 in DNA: TGTGCCAGCAGCTTCCCCCTACGGGACAAGAATCAGCCCCAGCATTTT. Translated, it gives CASSFPLRDKNQPQHF.

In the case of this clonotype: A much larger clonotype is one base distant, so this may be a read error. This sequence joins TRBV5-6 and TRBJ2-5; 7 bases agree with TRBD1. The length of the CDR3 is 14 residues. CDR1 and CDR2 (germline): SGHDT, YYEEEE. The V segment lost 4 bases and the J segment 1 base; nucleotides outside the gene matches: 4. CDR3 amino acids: CASSEGQPQETQYF. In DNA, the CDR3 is TGTGCCAGCAGCGAGGGACAGCCCCAAGAGACCCAGTACTTC.

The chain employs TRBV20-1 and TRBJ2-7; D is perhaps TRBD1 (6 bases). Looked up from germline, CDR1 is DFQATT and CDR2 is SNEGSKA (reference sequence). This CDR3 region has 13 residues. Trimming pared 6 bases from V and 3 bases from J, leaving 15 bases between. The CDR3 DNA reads TGCAGTGCCACCCTTGGGACAAGCTACGAGCAGTACGTC. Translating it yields CSATLGTSYEQYV.

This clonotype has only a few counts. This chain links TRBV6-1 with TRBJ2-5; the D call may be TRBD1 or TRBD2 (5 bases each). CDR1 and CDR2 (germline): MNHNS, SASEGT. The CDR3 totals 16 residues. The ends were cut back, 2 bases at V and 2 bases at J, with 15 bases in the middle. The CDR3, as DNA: TGTGCCAGCAGTGAACTCGGGGCGGTTAGGCAAGAGACCCAGTACTTC. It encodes CASSELGAVRQETQYF.

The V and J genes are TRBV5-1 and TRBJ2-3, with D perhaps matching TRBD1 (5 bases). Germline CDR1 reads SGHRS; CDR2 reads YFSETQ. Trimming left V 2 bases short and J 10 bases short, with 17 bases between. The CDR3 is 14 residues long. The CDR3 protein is CASSFPRLDSSQYF. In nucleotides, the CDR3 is TGCGCCAGCAGCTTCCCCCGCCTAGACAGTTCGCAGTATTTT. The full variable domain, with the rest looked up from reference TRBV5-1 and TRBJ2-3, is KAGVTQTPRYLIKTRGQQVTLSCSPISGHRSVSWYQQTPGQGLQFLFEYFSETQRNKGNFPGRFSGRQFSNSRSEMNVSTLELGDSALYLCASSFPRLDSSQYFGPGTRLTVL.

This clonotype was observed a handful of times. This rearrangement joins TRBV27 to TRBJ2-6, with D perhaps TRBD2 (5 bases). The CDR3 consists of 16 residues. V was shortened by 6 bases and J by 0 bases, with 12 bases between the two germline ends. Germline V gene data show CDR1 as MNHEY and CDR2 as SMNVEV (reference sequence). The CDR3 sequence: CASSGRDFSGANVLTF. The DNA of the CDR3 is TGTGCCAGCAGCGGACGGGATTTCTCTGGGGCCAACGTCCTGACTTTC.

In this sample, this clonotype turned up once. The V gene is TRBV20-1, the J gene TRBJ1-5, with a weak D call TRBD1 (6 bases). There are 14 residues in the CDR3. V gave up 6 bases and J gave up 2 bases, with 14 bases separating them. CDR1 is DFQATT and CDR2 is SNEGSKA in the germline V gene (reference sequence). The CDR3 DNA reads TGCAGTGCCACTATGCAGGGGCGCAATCAGCCCCAGCATTTT. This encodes CSATMQGRNQPQHF.

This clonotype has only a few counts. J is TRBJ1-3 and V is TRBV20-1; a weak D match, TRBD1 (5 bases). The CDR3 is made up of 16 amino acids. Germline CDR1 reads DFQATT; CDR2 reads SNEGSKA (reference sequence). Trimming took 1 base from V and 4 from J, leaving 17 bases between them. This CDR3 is CSARVSGREFGNTIYF. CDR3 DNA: TGCAGTGCTAGAGTCTCAGGCAGGGAGTTCGGAAACACCATATATTTT.

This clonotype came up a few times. CDR3 in DNA: TGTGCCGTGAGGGGCGGCGACTATGGCTACACCTTC. Translation: CAVRGGDYGYTF. The chain couples TRBV2 to TRBJ1-2; D is possibly TRBD1 (5 bases). Trimming removed 11 bases from V and 3 bases from J, with 13 bases in between. From germline, CDR1 is SNHLY and CDR2 FYNNEI. This CDR3 is built from 12 residues.

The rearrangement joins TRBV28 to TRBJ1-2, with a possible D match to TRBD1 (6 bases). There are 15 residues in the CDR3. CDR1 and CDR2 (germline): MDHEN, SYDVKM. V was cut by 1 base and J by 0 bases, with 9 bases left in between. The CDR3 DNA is TGTGCCAGCAGTTTATACAGGGAACCTAACTATGGCTACACCTTC. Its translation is CASSLYREPNYGYTF.

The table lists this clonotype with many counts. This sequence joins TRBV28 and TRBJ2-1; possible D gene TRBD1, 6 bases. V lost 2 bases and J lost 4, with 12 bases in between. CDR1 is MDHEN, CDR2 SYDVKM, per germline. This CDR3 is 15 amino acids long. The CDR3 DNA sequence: TGTGCCAGCAGTTTAGAGGACAGTTTATACAATGAGCAGTTCTTC. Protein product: CASSLEDSLYNEQFF.

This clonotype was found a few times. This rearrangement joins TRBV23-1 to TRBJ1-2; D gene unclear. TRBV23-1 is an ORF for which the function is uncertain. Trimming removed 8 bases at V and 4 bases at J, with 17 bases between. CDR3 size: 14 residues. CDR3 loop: CASSATQWAYGYTF. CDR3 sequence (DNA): TGCGCCAGCTCCGCTACCCAGTGGGCCTATGGCTACACCTTC.

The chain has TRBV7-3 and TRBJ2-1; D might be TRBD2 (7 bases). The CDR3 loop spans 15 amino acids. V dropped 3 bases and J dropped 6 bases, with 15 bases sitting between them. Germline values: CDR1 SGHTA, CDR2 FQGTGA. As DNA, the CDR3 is TGTGCCAGCAGCTTTATGGGGGGGCCCGGCAATGAGCAGTTCTTC. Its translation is CASSFMGGPGNEQFF.

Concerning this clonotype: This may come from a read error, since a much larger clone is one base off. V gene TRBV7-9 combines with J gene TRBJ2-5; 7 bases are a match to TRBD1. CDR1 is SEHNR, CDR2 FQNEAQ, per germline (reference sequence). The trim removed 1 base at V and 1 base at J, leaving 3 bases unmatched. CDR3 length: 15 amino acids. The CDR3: CASSLVGGFQETQYF. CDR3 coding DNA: TGTGCCAGCAGCTTAGTAGGGGGCTTCCAAGAGACCCAGTACTTC.

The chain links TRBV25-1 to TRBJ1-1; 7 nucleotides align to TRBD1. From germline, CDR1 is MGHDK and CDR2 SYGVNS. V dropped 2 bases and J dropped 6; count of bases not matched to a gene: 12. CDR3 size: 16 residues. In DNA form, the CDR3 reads TGTGCCAGCAGTGAACGCAACAGGGGACTCGGGGCTGAAGCTTTCTTT. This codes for CASSERNRGLGAEAFF.

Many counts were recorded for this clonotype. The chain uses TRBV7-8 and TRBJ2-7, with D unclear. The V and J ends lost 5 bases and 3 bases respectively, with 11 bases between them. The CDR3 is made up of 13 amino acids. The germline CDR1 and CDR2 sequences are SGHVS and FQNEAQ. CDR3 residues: CASSPVNGYEQYV. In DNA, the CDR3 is TGTGCCAGCAGCCCTGTCAACGGCTACGAGCAGTACGTC.

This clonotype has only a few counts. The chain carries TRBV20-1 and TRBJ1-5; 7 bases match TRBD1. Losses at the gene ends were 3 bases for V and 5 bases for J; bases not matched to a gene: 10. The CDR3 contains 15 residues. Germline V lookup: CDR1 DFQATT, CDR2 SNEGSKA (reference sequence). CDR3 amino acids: CSASLKGQPYQPQHF. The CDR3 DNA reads TGCAGTGCTAGTCTCAAGGGACAGCCCTATCAGCCCCAGCATTTT.

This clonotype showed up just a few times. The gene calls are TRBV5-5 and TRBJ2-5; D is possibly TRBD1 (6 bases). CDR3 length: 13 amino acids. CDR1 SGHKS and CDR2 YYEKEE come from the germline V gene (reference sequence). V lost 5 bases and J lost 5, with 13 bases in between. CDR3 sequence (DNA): TGTGCCAGCAGAGCACAGGGTCGGGAGACCCAGTACTTC. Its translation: CASRAQGRETQYF.

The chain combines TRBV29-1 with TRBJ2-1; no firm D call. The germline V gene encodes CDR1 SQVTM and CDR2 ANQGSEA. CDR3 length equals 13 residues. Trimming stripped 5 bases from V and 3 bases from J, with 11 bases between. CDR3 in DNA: TGCAGCGTTACGACCATGAACTACAATGAGCAGTTCTTC. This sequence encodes CSVTTMNYNEQFF.

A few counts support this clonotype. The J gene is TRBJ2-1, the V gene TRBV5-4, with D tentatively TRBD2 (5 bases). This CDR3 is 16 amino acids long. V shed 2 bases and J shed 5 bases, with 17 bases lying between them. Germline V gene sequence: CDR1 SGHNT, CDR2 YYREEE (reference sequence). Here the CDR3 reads CASSFPGRGPNNEQFF. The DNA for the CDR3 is TGTGCCAGCAGCTTTCCAGGACGGGGTCCAAACAATGAGCAGTTCTTC.

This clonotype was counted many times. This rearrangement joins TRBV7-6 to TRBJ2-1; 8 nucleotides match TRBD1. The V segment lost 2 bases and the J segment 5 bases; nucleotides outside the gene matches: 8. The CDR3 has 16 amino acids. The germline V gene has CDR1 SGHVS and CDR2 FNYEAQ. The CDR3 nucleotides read TGTGCCAGCAGCTTAATCGGACAGGGTTGGAACAATGAGCAGTTCTTC. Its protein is CASSLIGQGWNNEQFF.

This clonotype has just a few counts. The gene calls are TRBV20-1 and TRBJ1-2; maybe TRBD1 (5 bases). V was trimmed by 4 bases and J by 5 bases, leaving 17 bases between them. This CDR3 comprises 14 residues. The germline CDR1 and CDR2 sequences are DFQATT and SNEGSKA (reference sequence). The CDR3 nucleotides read TGCAGTGCTACCCTGGGGGATGTAGAATATGGCTACACCTTC. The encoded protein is CSATLGDVEYGYTF.

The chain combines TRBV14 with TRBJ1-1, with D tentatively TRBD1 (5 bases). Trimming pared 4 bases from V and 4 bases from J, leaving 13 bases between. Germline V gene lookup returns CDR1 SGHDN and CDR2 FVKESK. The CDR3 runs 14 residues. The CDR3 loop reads CASSRQIGTTEAFF. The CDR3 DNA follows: TGTGCCAGCAGCCGCCAGATAGGGACCACTGAAGCTTTCTTT.